The 24 T cell receptor beta chains presented below share a single source sample, sequenced in a study of T-cell memory formation after mild COVID-19. TCRdb passed the 5' RACE reads through MiXCR, listing each CDR3 protein once. The sample records more than 250,000 distinct CDR3 sequences, roughly 17% being singletons. The sequenced sample consisted of PBMCs or a T cell subset sorted from them (not recorded which). The origin of the receptors is a man younger than 35 who had mild COVID-19 (a few samples of this study predate the infection). Cell type and time point are not known.

This clonotype was counted a few times. V is TRBV4-3 and J is TRBJ1-1, with a weak D call TRBD1 (6 bases). Looked up from germline, CDR1 is LGHNA and CDR2 is YSLEER. Trimming cost V 1 base and J 1 base, with 7 bases left between them. This CDR3 has 14 residues. The CDR3 region has the DNA TGCGCCAGCAGCCAAGTAGGGGGGAACACTGAAGCTTTCTTT. The encoded protein is CASSQVGGNTEAFF.

This clonotype was counted at least ten times. The chain is built from TRBV12-3 or TRBV12-4 and TRBJ2-7, with a possible D match to TRBD1 (6 bases). The ends were cut back, 6 bases at V and 3 bases at J, with 9 bases in the middle. The CDR3 contains 12 residues. In nucleotides, the CDR3 is TGTGCCAGCAGCCAGGGGAGCTACGAGCAGTACTTC. Amino acid sequence: CASSQGSYEQYF.

The chain uses TRBV4-3 and TRBJ2-3, with TRBD2 matching over 8 bases. With 5 bases clipped from V and 4 bases from J, the junction kept 5 bases outside the gene matches. The germline CDR1 and CDR2 sequences are LGHNA and YSLEER. This CDR3 has 14 residues. The CDR3 DNA is TGCGCCAGCAGCGCAAGACTAGCGCCAGATACGCAGTATTTT. It yields the protein CASSARLAPDTQYF.

This clonotype was observed a handful of times. The chain joins TRBV10-1 to TRBJ2-2; D perhaps matches TRBD1 (6 bases). Germline loops: CDR1 WNHNN, CDR2 SYGVQD (reference sequence). The CDR3 contains 14 residues. V was clipped by 5 bases and J by 0 bases, with 7 bases between them. CDR3 DNA: TGCGCCAGCAGTAGACAGGCGAACACCGGGGAGCTGTTTTTT. Translation: CASSRQANTGELFF.

In this sample, this clonotype turned up a few times. This chain links TRBV12-3 or TRBV12-4 with TRBJ2-1; no reliable D call. The ends were cut back, 7 bases at V and 1 base at J, with 8 bases in the middle. The CDR3 covers 13 residues. The CDR3: CASTILSYNEQFF. CDR3 nucleotides: TGTGCCAGCACCATCCTGTCCTACAATGAGCAGTTCTTC.

This clonotype was observed a handful of times. The rearrangement joins TRBV7-9 to TRBJ1-6; 11 positions agree with TRBD1. The V and J ends lost 5 bases and 9 bases, in that order; junction bases with no gene match: 9. This CDR3 is 16 amino acids long. Germline CDR1 SEHNR, CDR2 FQNEAQ (reference sequence). CDR3: CASSPSGTGGFSPLHF. CDR3 sequence (DNA): TGTGCCAGCAGCCCTTCGGGGACAGGGGGATTTTCACCCCTCCACTTT. Complete variable domain (other parts from reference TRBV7-9 and TRBJ1-6): DTGVSQNPRHKITKRGQNVTFRCDPISEHNRLYWYRQTLGQGPEFLTYFQNEAQLEKSRLLSDRFSAERPKGSFSTLEIQRTEQGDSAMYLCASSPSGTGGFSPLHFGNGTRLTVT.

The chain has TRBV19 and TRBJ1-2; 9 nucleotides match TRBD1. This CDR3 spans 12 amino acids. Germline trimming cut 7 bases from V and 11 bases from J; bases unmatched to any gene: 8. Germline CDR1 reads LNHDA; CDR2 reads SQIVND (reference sequence). The CDR3 protein is CASNPDRGEYTF. CDR3 DNA: TGTGCCAGTAACCCGGACAGGGGAGAGTACACCTTC.

This clonotype showed up just a few times. The chain couples TRBV12-3 or TRBV12-4 to TRBJ1-5; D is possibly TRBD1 (5 bases). The CDR3 totals 19 residues. V was trimmed by 7 bases and J by 2 bases, leaving 27 bases between them. This CDR3 reads CASTDPAAGYTSGNQPQHF. CDR3 coding DNA: TGTGCCAGCACCGATCCCGCTGCAGGGTACACATCAGGCAATCAGCCCCAGCATTTT.

V gene TRBV7-6 combines with J gene TRBJ2-5; TRBD2 matches at 10 bases. Germline assignment: CDR1 SGHVS and CDR2 FNYEAQ. The V and J ends lost 3 bases and 2 bases, in that order; junction bases with no gene match: 6. The CDR3 extends over 16 amino acids. CDR3 sequence: CASSFGLAGGQETQYF. CDR3 coding DNA: TGTGCCAGCAGCTTCGGGTTAGCGGGGGGACAAGAGACCCAGTACTTC.

This clonotype was seen more than once but under ten times. The rearrangement links TRBV9 to TRBJ1-5, with D maybe TRBD1 (6 bases). The CDR3 is 14 residues long. V lost 0 bases, J lost 7 bases, and 11 bases lay in between. Germline loops: CDR1 SGDLS, CDR2 YYNGEE. CDR3 in amino acids: CASSVAGEGQPQHF. CDR3 coding DNA: TGTGCCAGCAGCGTAGCAGGGGAAGGACAGCCCCAGCATTTT.

This clonotype occurred a few times. The chain couples TRBV4-3 to TRBJ1-2; possibly TRBD1 for D (6 bases). Trimming took 0 bases from V and 1 from J, leaving 12 bases between them. CDR1 and CDR2 (germline): LGHNA, YSLEER. CDR3 size: 16 residues. CDR3 loop: CASSQEKRGFNYGYTF. Here the CDR3 DNA reads TGCGCCAGCAGCCAAGAGAAGAGGGGGTTTAACTATGGCTACACCTTC.

This clonotype was counted ten times or more. The genes are TRBV5-1 and TRBJ2-3; the match to TRBD2 covers 9 bases. V was clipped by 4 bases and J by 5 bases; unmatched bases: 5. Germline lookup yields CDR1 SGHRS and CDR2 YFSETQ. The CDR3 is made up of 14 amino acids. As DNA, the CDR3 is TGCGCCAGCAGCCGCAGCGGGGGGCAAGATACGCAGTATTTT. Translated, it gives CASSRSGGQDTQYF.

This clonotype was observed a handful of times. The chain recombines TRBV19 with TRBJ1-5; 8 nucleotides align to TRBD1. Unmatched junction bases numbered 4, after V lost 5 bases and J lost 7 bases. CDR3 size: 13 residues. Germline V gene lookup returns CDR1 LNHDA and CDR2 SQIVND (reference sequence). The CDR3 reads CASSQGARQPQHF. The CDR3 DNA sequence: TGTGCCAGTAGTCAGGGGGCTCGACAGCCCCAGCATTTT. The whole variable domain, remainder taken from reference TRBV19 and TRBJ1-5, is DGGITQSPKYLFRKEGQNVTLSCEQNLNHDAMYWYRQDPGQGLRLIYYSQIVNDFQKGDIAEGYSVSREKKESFPLTVTSAQKNPTAFYLCASSQGARQPQHFGDGTRLSIL.

This sequence joins TRBV3-1 and TRBJ2-7; D possibly corresponds to TRBD2 (5 bases). Germline lookup yields CDR1 LGHDT and CDR2 YNNKEL (reference sequence). CDR3 length: 14 amino acids. The V gene lost 7 bases and the J gene lost 6 bases, with 19 bases spanning the gap. The CDR3 loop reads CASISREGRGEQYF. The DNA of the CDR3 is TGTGCCAGCATTTCCCGGGAAGGTAGAGGCGAGCAGTACTTC.

This clonotype was counted only a few times. V is TRBV6-6 and J is TRBJ2-7; 7 bases are shared with TRBD1. The V and J ends lost 10 bases and 2 bases, in that order; junction bases with no gene match: 8. The CDR3 is 13 amino acids. From germline, CDR1 is MNHNY and CDR2 SVGAGI (reference sequence). CDR3 nucleotides: TGTGCCACCGGTGGGACAGAAACCTACGAGCAGTACGTC. Amino acids: CATGGTETYEQYV.

The genes are TRBV12-3 or TRBV12-4 and TRBJ2-5, with no clear D. The CDR3 length is 15 residues. V gave up 6 bases and J gave up 6 bases, with 20 bases separating them. The CDR3 region has the DNA TGTGCCAGCAGCCACCGGCCGTCGGGTCCCAAGACCCAGTACTTC. It translates to CASSHRPSGPKTQYF.

The V call is TRBV27, the J call TRBJ1-5; D unresolved. There are 14 residues in the CDR3. V gave up 4 bases and J gave up 5 bases, with 12 bases separating them. Germline CDR1 and CDR2: MNHEY and SMNVEV (reference sequence). CDR3 loop: CASSWAGPHQPQHF. In DNA, the CDR3 is TGTGCCAGCAGTTGGGCCGGGCCCCATCAGCCCCAGCATTTT.

This clonotype showed up just a few times. The V call is TRBV10-3, the J call TRBJ2-2, with D unresolved. V gave up 9 bases and J gave up 6 bases, with 8 bases separating them. The CDR3 length is 11 residues. Germline values: CDR1 ENHRY, CDR2 SYGVKD. CDR3 coding DNA: TGTGCCATGAGATTTGCCGGGGAGCTGTTTTTT. It codes for CAMRFAGELFF.

As DNA, the CDR3 is TGCAGTGCTAGAGTCGGGGCGAACAATCAGCCCCAGCATTTT. It encodes CSARVGANNQPQHF. This chain connects TRBV20-1 to TRBJ1-5; a weak D match, TRBD1 (5 bases). Per the germline V gene, CDR1 is DFQATT and CDR2 is SNEGSKA (reference sequence). The CDR3 sequence is 14 residues long. The V end was cut by 1 base, the J end by 3 bases, with 10 bases between.

The genes are TRBV19 and TRBJ1-2; D perhaps matches TRBD1 (6 bases). Trimming cost V 9 bases and J 5 bases, with 22 bases left between them. CDR1 is LNHDA and CDR2 is SQIVND in the germline V gene (reference sequence). The CDR3 runs 15 residues. The CDR3 DNA reads as TGTGCCAGCGCACCGAGGGGGGGTAGGGTTTATGGCTACACCTTC. As protein: CASAPRGGRVYGYTF. Full variable domain (outside the CDR3, taken from reference TRBV19 and TRBJ1-2): DGGITQSPKYLFRKEGQNVTLSCEQNLNHDAMYWYRQDPGQGLRLIYYSQIVNDFQKGDIAEGYSVSREKKESFPLTVTSAQKNPTAFYLCASAPRGGRVYGYTFGSGTRLTVV.

The J gene is TRBJ2-5, the V gene TRBV29-1; the D is unclear. CDR3 size: 12 residues. The germline V gene encodes CDR1 SQVTM and CDR2 ANQGSEA. V was shortened by 7 bases and J by 7 bases, with 16 bases between the two germline ends. CDR3 bases: TGCAGCGGATGTTGTCAGAAGGGGACCCAGTACTTC. Its protein product is CSGCCQKGTQYF.

This clonotype was detected only a few times. The V call is TRBV6-5, the J call TRBJ2-7; D gene unclear. Germline V lookup: CDR1 MNHEY, CDR2 SVGAGI. This CDR3 has 13 residues. For the CDR3, the DNA is TGTGCCAGCAGTTACTCGGTACCGGGCCCACGGAACGTC. It is translated as CASSYSVPGPRNV.

This clonotype appeared a few times. The V call is TRBV4-2, the J call TRBJ2-3; 10 bases map to TRBD2. Per germline, CDR1 LGHNA and CDR2 YNFKEQ. V trimming: 1 base; J trimming: 2 bases; junction bases outside the gene matches: 6. The CDR3 spans 17 residues. Here the CDR3 reads CASSQGLAGGLTDTQYF. The CDR3 bases are TGTGCCAGCAGCCAAGGGTTAGCGGGGGGTCTCACAGATACGCAGTATTTT.

This clonotype was counted only a few times. This chain uses TRBV7-8 with TRBJ2-1, with 10 nucleotides matching TRBD2. With 3 bases clipped from V and 3 bases from J, the junction kept 8 bases outside the gene matches. Germline-derived CDR1 and CDR2 are SGHVS and FQNEAQ. The CDR3 runs to 17 residues. The CDR3 sequence is CASSFHLAGANYNEQFF. The CDR3 DNA sequence: TGTGCCAGCAGCTTCCACCTAGCGGGGGCGAACTACAATGAGCAGTTCTTC.